The entry below gives a single T cell receptor beta chain sequence along with its context. Its antigen is not known. The data stem from a study of long-term antiretroviral therapy in people with HIV. The study, taken as a whole, reports: Diversity measured after ART increased yet remained under transplant donor controls.

This CDR3 is 16 amino acids long. Trimming stripped 2 bases from V and 0 bases from J, with 14 bases between. Germline CDR1 reads MNHNY; CDR2 reads SVGAGI (reference sequence). The libraries were made with immunoSEQ v3.0 at survey level. Using immunoSEQ multiplex PCR, the repertoire was profiled, and TCRdb retains in-frame clones only, with some absent. The data contain about 21,000 clones, about 80% of them singletons. The source was unsorted PBMCs, collected 4.1 years after starting antiretroviral therapy. The TCR was taken from a woman aged 40-49 years with HIV. The gene calls are TRBV6-6 and TRBJ2-7; D is possibly TRBD1 (6 bases). CDR3 sequence reads: CASSYPQGWDSYEQYF. The CDR3 DNA follows: TGTGCCAGCAGTTACCCCCAGGGGTGGGACTCCTACGAGCAGTACTTC.